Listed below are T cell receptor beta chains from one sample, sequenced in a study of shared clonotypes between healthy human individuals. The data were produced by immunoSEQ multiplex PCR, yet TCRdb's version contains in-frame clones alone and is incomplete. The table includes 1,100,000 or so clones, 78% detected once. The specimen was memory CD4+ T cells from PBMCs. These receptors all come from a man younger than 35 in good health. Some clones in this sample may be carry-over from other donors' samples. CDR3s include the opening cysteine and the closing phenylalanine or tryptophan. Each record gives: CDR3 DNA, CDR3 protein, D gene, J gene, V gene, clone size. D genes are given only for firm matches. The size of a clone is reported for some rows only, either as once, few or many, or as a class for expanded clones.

TGTGCCAGCAGCAGGGCAGGAGGTACTGAAGCTTTCTTT | CASSRAGGTEAFF | NA | TRBJ1-1 | TRBV7-3 | few
TGTGCCAGCAGCGTAGACGAGAACACTGAAGCTTTCTTT | CASSVDENTEAFF | NA | TRBJ1-1 | TRBV7-9 | few
TGTGCCTGGAGGGCGGGAAGCACCGGGGAGCTGTTTTTT | CAWRAGSTGELFF | NA | TRBJ2-2 | TRBV30 | NA
TGTGCCAGCAGCCAACCAGGGACATTTCACTCTGGAAACACCATATATTTT | CASSQPGTFHSGNTIYF | NA | TRBJ1-3 | TRBV4-2 | NA
TGTGCCAGCAGCTCGTCCGGGACAGGGAGCTTC | CASSSSGTGSF | TRBD1 | TRBJ1-2 | TRBV7-2 | NA
TGTGCCAGCAGCCCACTAGCGGGAGTGCGAACCGGGGAGCTGTTTTTT | CASSPLAGVRTGELFF | TRBD2 | TRBJ2-2 | TRBV5-4 | once
TGCGCCAGCAGCTTGGACGGGAGGGCCCTTGGGGAGCAGTACTTC | CASSLDGRALGEQYF | TRBD2 | TRBJ2-7 | TRBV5-1 | NA
TGTGCCATCAGTGATTGGGAGGGGAGCACTGAAGCTTTCTTT | CAISDWEGSTEAFF | NA | TRBJ1-1 | TRBV10-3 | NA
TGCGCCAGCAGCCAAGACGCGGGGCACCTCACGTACGAGCAGTACTTC | CASSQDAGHLTYEQYF | NA | TRBJ2-7 | TRBV4-3 | NA
TGCGCCAGCAGCTTGACAGGGCAGGGAGGAAACACCATATATTTT | CASSLTGQGGNTIYF | NA | TRBJ1-3 | TRBV5-1 | NA
TGTGCCAGCAGCTTCCCGACAGGTCCGCAGTACTTC | CASSFPTGPQYF | NA | TRBJ2-7 | TRBV7-3 | NA
TGTGCCAGCAGTTTCACAGGGTGGGGGGCCAACGTCCTGACTTTC | CASSFTGWGANVLTF | NA | TRBJ2-6 | TRBV28 | NA
TGTGCCAGCAGGGACCGGCCTAGCACAGATACGCAGTATTTT | CASRDRPSTDTQYF | NA | TRBJ2-3 | TRBV2 | NA
TGTGCCAGCAGCTTAGGGCGGCCAGCTACTGGGGCCAACGTCCTGACTTTC | CASSLGRPATGANVLTF | NA | TRBJ2-6 | TRBV7-8 | NA
TGTGCCAGCAGCCGGGACTCCCGGTCCCTCAATGAGCAGTTCTTC | CASSRDSRSLNEQFF | NA | TRBJ2-1 | TRBV7-2 | NA
TGTGCCAGCAGCCCTAGACCCAGAGGACAGGCCCCGATGAGGGAGCAGTACTTC | CASSPRPRGQAPMREQYF | TRBD1 | TRBJ2-7 | TRBV11-1 | NA
TGTGCCAGCAGTGAACCACTAGCTGCTAGCACAGATACGCAGTATTTT | CASSEPLAASTDTQYF | NA | TRBJ2-3 | TRBV2 | NA
TGTGCCAGCAGCTGGGGACAGGTGAACACTGAAGCTTTCTTT | CASSWGQVNTEAFF | TRBD1 | TRBJ1-1 | TRBV7-9 | NA
TGTGCCAGCACTAACCGTTTTGGGGGTGGCAATCAGCCCCAGCATTTT | CASTNRFGGGNQPQHF | NA | TRBJ1-5 | TRBV6-8 | NA
TGTGCCAGCAGCTTCAGTCCTAGCGGGAGATCTGGGGCCAACGTCCTGACTTTC | CASSFSPSGRSGANVLTF | TRBD2 | TRBJ2-6 | TRBV5-6 | NA
TGCAGCGTGGGGCAGGACTATAATTCACCCCTCCACTTT | CSVGQDYNSPLHF | NA | TRBJ1-6 | TRBV29-1 | NA
TGCGCCAGCAGCGGCGGGGACTTGGGCTCCTACAATGAGCAGTTCTTC | CASSGGDLGSYNEQFF | NA | TRBJ2-1 | TRBV5-1 | NA
TGTGCCAGCAGTTTTCCAGGGGTGGGCGAGCAGTACTTC | CASSFPGVGEQYF | NA | TRBJ2-7 | TRBV28 | NA
TGTGCCAGCAGTCCCTTGGGGGCGATCGATGAGCAGTTCTTC | CASSPLGAIDEQFF | NA | TRBJ2-1 | TRBV28 | NA
TGTGCCAGCAGCTTACAGGGGAACACTGAAGCTTTCTTT | CASSLQGNTEAFF | NA | TRBJ1-1 | TRBV7-2 | NA
TGTGCCAGCAGCTCGGCGACAGGGGGCATCGAGCAGTACTTC | CASSSATGGIEQYF | TRBD1 | TRBJ2-7 | TRBV5-4 | NA
TGTGCCAGCAGTTCCCTGTCTGGCAGGGGCTACACCTTC | CASSSLSGRGYTF | NA | TRBJ1-2 | TRBV28 | many
TGTGCCAGCAGTGCGGGCAACTCTGGAAACACCATATATTTT | CASSAGNSGNTIYF | NA | TRBJ1-3 | TRBV2 | few
TGTGCCAGTAGTATACGACGGCAGAATGAAAAACTGTTTTTT | CASSIRRQNEKLFF | NA | TRBJ1-4 | TRBV19 | NA
TGTGCCAGCAGTTTGTTTTCGGGTTTCGGGGGCTACACCTTC | CASSLFSGFGGYTF | NA | TRBJ1-2 | TRBV28 | NA
TGCGCCAGCAGCAACCACCCGGGGGGCCTGGACACTGAAGCTTTCTTT | CASSNHPGGLDTEAFF | NA | TRBJ1-1 | TRBV4-1 | few
TGTGCCAGCAGTGGGACCGGGACTAGCGGGAGATCTGAGCAGTTCTTC | CASSGTGTSGRSEQFF | TRBD2 | TRBJ2-1 | TRBV28 | NA
TGTGCCAGCTCACCCAGTACAGGGGGAACTGAAGCTTTCTTT | CASSPSTGGTEAFF | TRBD1 | TRBJ1-1 | TRBV18 | NA
TGTGCCATCAGTGGTCTAGGGAACTACAATGAGCAGTTCTTC | CAISGLGNYNEQFF | NA | TRBJ2-1 | TRBV10-3 | NA
TGTGCCAGTAGTATGGGGCGGACTACCTACGAGCAGTACTTC | CASSMGRTTYEQYF | NA | TRBJ2-7 | TRBV19 | NA
TGCGCCAGCAGCTTGGCGGCAGGGGAAGAGACCCAGTACTTC | CASSLAAGEETQYF | NA | TRBJ2-5 | TRBV5-1 | NA
TGTGCCAGCACCTGGGGGGGGGCTACGAACACTGAAGCTTTCTTT | CASTWGGATNTEAFF | NA | TRBJ1-1 | TRBV6-1 | NA
TGTGCCAGCAGCCAAACAGGGAACACTGAAGCTTTCTTT | CASSQTGNTEAFF | NA | TRBJ1-1 | TRBV2 | NA
TGTGCCAGCAGCGAATTTGGGGGGAATGCCCCTATCAAAAACATTCAGTACTTC | CASSEFGGNAPIKNIQYF | NA | TRBJ2-4 | TRBV9 | NA
TGTGCCAGCAGCTTAGCCCCGACAGATTCCTACGAGCAGTACTTC | CASSLAPTDSYEQYF | NA | TRBJ2-7 | TRBV5-6 | NA
TGTGCCAGCAGTGTGGGCGCGCCTCTATATGGCTACACCTTC | CASSVGAPLYGYTF | NA | TRBJ1-2 | TRBV2 | NA
TGTGCCACCAGCAGATCCCCGGGGTCTGCCTACGAGCAGTACTTC | CATSRSPGSAYEQYF | NA | TRBJ2-7 | TRBV15 | once
TGCGCCAGCAGTGAGGACAGGGACAAAATTTTCGGAGCTTTCTTT | CASSEDRDKIFGAFF | TRBD1 | TRBJ1-1 | TRBV10-1 | NA
TGTGCCATCTCGCCGGTACGGACTAGCGGGAGTCATGAGCAGTTCTTC | CAISPVRTSGSHEQFF | TRBD2 | TRBJ2-1 | TRBV13 | NA
TGTGCCTGGTCTCGGAGGGGGGCCATGAACACTGAAGCTTTCTTT | CAWSRRGAMNTEAFF | NA | TRBJ1-1 | TRBV30 | NA
TGTGCCAGTAGTATGAACGCAGGGGGCAGTGGCTACACCTTC | CASSMNAGGSGYTF | TRBD1 | TRBJ1-2 | TRBV19 | NA
TGTGCCAGCAGCTTAGGTGGGGGGTATGGTGAAGCTTTCTTT | CASSLGGGYGEAFF | NA | TRBJ1-1 | TRBV7-8 | few
TGTGCCAGCTCACCGACAGCGGACTCTGGAAACACCATATATTTT | CASSPTADSGNTIYF | NA | TRBJ1-3 | TRBV18 | NA
TGTGCCAGCAGCGACGGGGGGAGCAATCAGCCCCAGCATTTT | CASSDGGSNQPQHF | NA | TRBJ1-5 | TRBV6-5 | NA
TGTGCCAGCAGCGTAGCGGGACTAGCGGGTGGCGAGCAGTACTTC | CASSVAGLAGGEQYF | TRBD2 | TRBJ2-7 | TRBV9 | NA
TGTGCCAGCAGTTCGGGTGAGACCCAGTACTTC | CASSSGETQYF | NA | TRBJ2-5 | TRBV6-5 | NA
TGTGCCAGCTCACCAGACAGCTATAATTCACCCCTCCACTTT | CASSPDSYNSPLHF | NA | TRBJ1-6 | TRBV18 | many